The present entry profiles one T cell receptor beta chain with its context. Libraries of TCR beta chains were produced by 5' RACE (UMI-labeled). TCRdb reprocessed the 5' RACE reads and stores each CDR3 protein as one record, lacking DNA. Its table records several thousand distinct CDR3 sequences. This entry comes from a study of human CD8 memory T cell subsets. The CDR3 runs to 15 residues. CDR1 is GTSNPN, CDR2 SVGIG, per germline (reference sequence). What was sequenced was CD8+ T cells from PBMCs. The sequence came from a human donor in good health. The rearrangement uses TRBV30 and TRBJ1-1. The CDR3 is CAWTGGPRMNTEAFF. Complete variable domain (other parts from reference TRBV30 and TRBJ1-1): SQTIHQWPATLVQPVGSPLSLECTVEGTSNPNLYWYRQAAGRGLQLLFYSVGIGQISSEVPQNLSASRPQDRQFILSSKKLLLSDSGFYLCAWTGGPRMNTEAFFGQGTRLTVV.